A single sample gave rise to the 31 T cell receptor beta chains below, sequenced in a study of cytomegalovirus exposure and HLA in healthy donors (TCRdb year 2017). Library construction relied on the immunoSEQ multiplex PCR assay. The multiplex PCR relied on a mix of 60 forward primers for TCR Vbeta segments and 13 reverse primers for TCR Jbeta segments. Drawn from immuneACCESS, this table holds only the in-frame rearrangements with V and J called that TCRdb kept. Clones are partly lost; checked studies trace under half to an unresolved V gene and leave the rest unexplained. The sample yields 110,000 or so clones; around 70% were counted once. Around 4.3% of the sample comes from the top ten. Sequencing input: PBMCs. The receptors come from a woman in her 40s in good health and CMV-seropositive.

The chain links TRBV7-6 to TRBJ2-1; 9 bases match TRBD2. Unmatched junction bases numbered 2, after V lost 4 bases and J lost 1 base. The germline gives CDR1 SGHVS, CDR2 FNYEAQ. The CDR3 spans 15 residues. Here the CDR3 reads CASSSLAGSYNEQFF. In DNA, the CDR3 is TGTGCCAGCAGCTCCCTAGCGGGATCCTACAATGAGCAGTTCTTC.

V gene TRBV9 combines with J gene TRBJ1-1, with D perhaps TRBD1 (5 bases). The CDR3 runs 15 residues. Germline CDR1 is SGDLS and CDR2 is YYNGEE. Trimming cost V 3 bases and J 1 base, with 13 bases left between them. CDR3 region: CASSATGLPNTEAFF. The CDR3 DNA sequence: TGTGCCAGCAGCGCTACGGGACTCCCGAACACTGAAGCTTTCTTT. The full variable domain, rest sourced from reference TRBV9 and TRBJ1-1, is DSGVTQTPKHLITATGQRVTLRCSPRSGDLSVYWYQQSLDQGLQFLIQYYNGEERAKGNILERFSAQQFPDLHSELNLSSLELGDSALYFCASSATGLPNTEAFFGQGTRLTVV.

The chain uses TRBV7-9 and TRBJ2-3; tentative D call: TRBD2 (5 bases). V lost 5 bases and J 4 bases, leaving 13 bases between the germline ends. CDR1 and CDR2 (germline): SEHNR, FQNEAQ (reference sequence). The CDR3 runs 14 residues. CDR3 protein: CASSAGLSADTQYF. The CDR3 DNA reads TGTGCCAGCAGCGCAGGACTCAGCGCAGATACGCAGTATTTT.

The J gene is TRBJ2-4, the V gene TRBV12-5; no clear D. Looked up from germline, CDR1 is LGHNT and CDR2 is FRNRAP. The CDR3 runs to 16 residues. Trimming took off 5 bases at V and 0 bases at J, with 14 bases between the two ends. For the CDR3, the DNA is TGTGCTAGTGGTGTAAGACACCCTGTAGCCAAAAACATTCAGTACTTC. This translates into CASGVRHPVAKNIQYF.

The chain employs TRBV29-1 and TRBJ2-7; tentative D call: TRBD1 (6 bases). Germline loops: CDR1 SQVTM, CDR2 ANQGSEA. The germline V and J ends were trimmed by 7 bases and 5 bases, with 15 bases remaining between them. CDR3 length: 12 amino acids. CDR3 sequence reads: CSADTGIDEQYF. CDR3 DNA: TGCAGCGCCGATACAGGGATCGACGAGCAGTACTTC.

The CDR3 nucleotides are TGTGCCAGCAGTGAAGGCGATAGCGGGAGCCACATTCAGTACTTC. It specifies CASSEGDSGSHIQYF. V and J are TRBV6-4 and TRBJ2-4, with 9 nucleotides matching TRBD2. V was clipped by 3 bases and J by 8 bases; unmatched bases: 8. The CDR3 spans 15 residues. Germline CDR1 and CDR2: MRHNA and SNTAGT.

The V gene is TRBV6-1, the J gene TRBJ1-2, with TRBD1 matching over 7 bases. Germline V CDR1 and CDR2: MNHNS, SASEGT. J lost 8 bases, V lost 9 bases, and 15 bases had no gene match. CDR3 length: 14 residues. CDR3 residues: CASSLQGRMEGYTF. As DNA, the CDR3 is TGTGCCAGTTCCCTACAGGGGAGAATGGAGGGCTACACCTTC.

This clone was seen only a few times. This rearrangement joins TRBV27 to TRBJ1-2; tentative D call: TRBD1 (6 bases). CDR1 is MNHEY, CDR2 SMNVEV, per germline (reference sequence). The CDR3 spans 14 residues. V dropped 4 bases and J dropped 1 base, with 10 bases sitting between them. The CDR3 sequence is CASSSAGDNYGYTF. The DNA for the CDR3 is TGTGCCAGCAGTTCGGCAGGGGATAACTATGGCTACACCTTC.

The chain combines TRBV23-1 with TRBJ1-2; unclear D gene. TRBV23-1 carries the ORF label, with uncertain function. V was clipped by 0 bases and J by 4 bases, with 15 bases between them. The CDR3 length is 16 residues. CDR3 in DNA: TGCGCCAGCAGTCAATCGATACACGATGTATCCTATGGCTACACCTTC. Translated: CASSQSIHDVSYGYTF.

The chain has TRBV6-6 and TRBJ2-5, with D possibly TRBD1 on 6 matching bases. With 5 bases removed from V and 2 bases from J, the gap between germline ends came to 15 bases. The CDR3 totals 15 residues. Germline loops: CDR1 MNHNY, CDR2 SVGAGI (reference sequence). CDR3 sequence reads: CASSPSGQTQETQYF. The DNA for the CDR3 is TGTGCCAGCAGTCCATCCGGACAGACTCAAGAGACCCAGTACTTC.

The chain joins TRBV18 to TRBJ1-4; no definite D call. The CDR3 extends over 14 amino acids. In germline, CDR1 is KGHSH, CDR2 LQKENI. Trimming removed 6 bases from V and 8 bases from J, with 16 bases in between. The CDR3 coding sequence is TGTGCCAGCTCCCCCGCGGGGTTTGGGGAAAAACTGTTTTTT. Protein product: CASSPAGFGEKLFF.

The chain joins TRBV4-1 to TRBJ2-1; D is possibly TRBD2 (6 bases). Germline CDR1 and CDR2: MGHRA and YSYEKL. The CDR3 loop spans 15 amino acids. Deletions cut 1 base from V and 5 bases from J, with 12 bases between. In nucleotides, the CDR3 is TGCGCCAGCAGCCAAGGGCGGGATGGAGACAATGAGCAGTTCTTC. Translation gives CASSQGRDGDNEQFF.

The chain joins TRBV18 to TRBJ2-3, with 7 bases lining up with TRBD2. Looked up from germline, CDR1 is KGHSH and CDR2 is LQKENI. After removal of 3 bases from V and 6 bases from J, the junction contained 9 bases not matched to a gene. The CDR3 sequence is 15 residues long. CDR3 sequence (DNA): TGTGCCAGCTCACCCCGGGGGGTAGCGGTGGATACGCAGTATTTT. It encodes CASSPRGVAVDTQYF.

The J gene is TRBJ2-5, the V gene TRBV6-6; weak D call: TRBD2 (6 bases). The CDR3 is 13 residues long. From germline, CDR1 is MNHNY and CDR2 SVGAGI (reference sequence). Trimming cost V 7 bases and J 5 bases, with 14 bases left between them. This CDR3 reads CASMPLALETQYF. The CDR3 region has the DNA TGTGCCAGCATGCCGCTAGCGTTGGAGACCCAGTACTTC.

CDR3 DNA sequence: TGTGCCACCAGCAGACCCCAGGGGGCGAACACTGAAGCTTTCTTT. Its translation is CATSRPQGANTEAFF. The chain is built from TRBV15 and TRBJ1-1; 8 bases are shared with TRBD1. The V gene's germline CDR1 is LNHNV and CDR2 YYDKDF (reference sequence). Unmatched junction bases numbered 3, after V lost 2 bases and J lost 1 base. CDR3 length: 15 residues.

The chain uses TRBV9 and TRBJ2-7; 8 bases line up with TRBD1. The CDR3 is made up of 14 amino acids. The germline V gene encodes CDR1 SGDLS and CDR2 YYNGEE. V gave up 3 bases and J gave up 6 bases; unmatched junction bases: 8. The CDR3 sequence is CASSATGGTGEQYF. The CDR3 bases are TGTGCCAGCAGCGCAACAGGGGGGACGGGCGAGCAGTACTTC.

This chain links TRBV4-1 with TRBJ1-2; 9 bases line up with TRBD1. J was trimmed by 4 bases and V by 1 base; bases with no gene match: 13. Germline CDR1 and CDR2: MGHRA and YSYEKL. The CDR3 has 18 residues. CDR3 protein: CASSQGDRVIRGAYGYTF. The CDR3 coding sequence is TGCGCCAGCAGCCAAGGGGACAGGGTGATTAGAGGGGCCTATGGCTACACCTTC.

This sequence joins TRBV6-1 and TRBJ1-1; perhaps TRBD1 as D (5 bases). The germline V gene encodes CDR1 MNHNS and CDR2 SASEGT. This CDR3 has 15 residues. The germline V and J ends were trimmed by 8 bases and 0 bases, with 16 bases remaining between them. The CDR3 is CASLVGPGVNTEAFF. The DNA of the CDR3 is TGTGCCAGCCTGGTTGGCCCGGGGGTGAACACTGAAGCTTTCTTT.

This clone was seen once. This chain links TRBV9 with TRBJ1-1, with D perhaps TRBD1 (6 bases). This CDR3 is 15 amino acids long. V was cut by 4 bases and J by 1 base, with 14 bases left in between. The germline CDR1 and CDR2 sequences are SGDLS and YYNGEE. The CDR3 protein is CASSPRTEENTEAFF. The CDR3 DNA follows: TGTGCCAGCAGCCCCCGGACAGAAGAGAACACTGAAGCTTTCTTT.

This chain connects TRBV9 to TRBJ2-2; D might be TRBD2 (5 bases). With 6 bases removed from V and 0 bases from J, the gap between germline ends came to 12 bases. CDR1 SGDLS and CDR2 YYNGEE come from the germline V gene. The CDR3 is 15 residues long. The DNA of the CDR3 is TGTGCCAGCACCCCTAAACTAGCGAACACCGGGGAGCTGTTTTTT. Translation gives CASTPKLANTGELFF.

This clone is a singleton in its sample. The rearrangement joins TRBV2 to TRBJ1-6; no firm D call. V was shortened by 3 bases and J by 5 bases, with 11 bases between the two germline ends. CDR3 length: 15 residues. CDR1 SNHLY and CDR2 FYNNEI come from the germline V gene. This CDR3 is CASSDRGLNNSPLHF. DNA of the CDR3: TGTGCCAGCAGTGACCGGGGTTTGAATAATTCACCCCTCCACTTT.

The J gene is TRBJ2-6, the V gene TRBV7-3; TRBD1 is a possible D gene (6 bases). V was trimmed by 5 bases and J by 2 bases, leaving 13 bases between them. There are 16 residues in the CDR3. The germline V gene encodes CDR1 SGHTA and CDR2 FQGTGA. Here the CDR3 DNA reads TGTGCCAGCAGCCCCACAGGGAGCGCTGGGGCCAACGTCCTGACTTTC. This sequence encodes CASSPTGSAGANVLTF.

The V gene is TRBV6-5, the J gene TRBJ2-7; tentatively, D is TRBD2 (5 bases). The CDR3 covers 10 residues. The germline V gene encodes CDR1 MNHEY and CDR2 SVGAGI. V lost 5 bases and J lost 9, with 8 bases in between. The CDR3 loop reads CASSRTSQYF. DNA of the CDR3: TGTGCCAGCAGTCGGACTTCGCAGTACTTC.

The chain joins TRBV5-1 to TRBJ1-1, with TRBD1 identical over 7 bases. CDR3 size: 14 residues. The germline gives CDR1 SGHRS, CDR2 YFSETQ. V was clipped by 7 bases and J by 1 base; unmatched bases: 7. This CDR3 is CASRYRGGNTEAFF. For the CDR3, the DNA is TGCGCCAGCCGTTACAGGGGAGGGAACACTGAAGCTTTCTTT.

This clone was seen only once. The chain employs TRBV27 and TRBJ1-5; D is ambiguous. CDR3 length equals 13 residues. CDR1 is MNHEY and CDR2 is SMNVEV in the germline V gene (reference sequence). Deletions cut 0 bases from V and 9 bases from J, with 9 bases between. This CDR3 reads CASSLSRVTPQHF. The CDR3 DNA reads TGTGCCAGCAGTTTATCTCGGGTCACGCCCCAGCATTTT.

Here the CDR3 DNA reads TGCGCCAGCAGTTCAACAGGGGGCACTGAAGCTTTCTTT. Its translation: CASSSTGGTEAFF. This chain links TRBV4-3 with TRBJ1-1; TRBD1 matches 8 bases. J was trimmed by 4 bases and V by 6 bases; bases with no gene match: 4. The CDR3 is made up of 13 amino acids. CDR1 is LGHNA, CDR2 YSLEER, per germline.

Turning to this clone: Lacking the conserved final phenylalanine or tryptophan, this CDR3 likely reflects a read error. The chain combines TRBV13 with TRBJ2-7; 12 bases agree with TRBD1. CDR1 and CDR2 from the germline V gene are PRHDT and FYEKMQ (reference sequence). CDR3 length: 16 amino acids. Trimming at V came to 7 bases and at J to 4 bases, leaving 11 bases not matched to a gene. The CDR3 bases are TGTGCCAGCATCCAGGGGGGACAGGGGGCAAAGTACGAGCAGTACCTC. Translating gives CASIQGGQGAKYEQYL.

A note on this clone: Other nucleotide sequences from this sample produce the same CDR3. The CDR3 region is CASSPDRATDTQYF. The DNA for the CDR3 is TGCGCCAGCAGCCCGGACAGGGCGACAGATACGCAGTATTTT. This chain joins TRBV5-1 and TRBJ2-3; 8 bases match TRBD1. V dropped 4 bases and J dropped 3; count of bases not matched to a gene: 4. The CDR3 is made up of 14 amino acids. The V gene's germline CDR1 is SGHRS and CDR2 YFSETQ. Variable domain in full (rest from reference TRBV5-1 and TRBJ2-3): KAGVTQTPRYLIKTRGQQVTLSCSPISGHRSVSWYQQTPGQGLQFLFEYFSETQRNKGNFPGRFSGRQFSNSRSEMNVSTLELGDSALYLCASSPDRATDTQYFGPGTRLTVL.

The chain links TRBV19 to TRBJ1-4, with D possibly TRBD1 on 6 matching bases. Trimming took 3 bases from V and 8 from J, leaving 13 bases between them. Germline assignment: CDR1 LNHDA and CDR2 SQIVND (reference sequence). The CDR3 totals 14 residues. The CDR3 protein is CASSMSQGWEKLFF. CDR3 nucleotides: TGTGCCAGTAGTATGTCACAGGGTTGGGAAAAACTGTTTTTT.

The V and J genes are TRBV5-1 and TRBJ2-2, with 11 bases lining up with TRBD2. Germline-derived CDR1 and CDR2 are SGHRS and YFSETQ. This CDR3 has 16 amino acids. Trimming cost V 1 base and J 4 bases; bases outside gene matches: 3. The chain's CDR3 is CASSLPSGRSTGELFF. The CDR3 nucleotides read TGCGCCAGCAGCTTGCCTAGCGGGAGGAGCACCGGGGAGCTGTTTTTT.

V gene TRBV6-5 combines with J gene TRBJ2-1; the match to TRBD2 covers 11 bases. Looked up from germline, CDR1 is MNHEY and CDR2 is SVGAGI. CDR3 length: 16 amino acids. J gave up 8 bases and V 1 base, and 7 bases lay outside the gene matches. The CDR3 protein is CASSYFLAGGSDEQFF. Written as DNA, the CDR3 is TGTGCCAGCAGTTACTTTCTAGCGGGGGGTTCCGATGAGCAGTTCTTC.